The clone carrying this T cell receptor beta chain appeared many times. Its target is not known. The authors built TCR beta libraries using iRepertoire HTBI primers and Arm-PCR of CDR3 regions. MiXCR, applied by TCRdb to the multiplex PCR reads, yields one record per CDR3 protein. The sample shows roughly 560,000 distinct CDR3 sequences, around 16% of them seen only once. The CDR3 extends over 13 amino acids. Germline CDR1 and CDR2: MNHGY and SVAAGI. The V gene lost 3 bases and the J gene lost 3 bases, with 9 bases spanning the gap. Time point here: newly diagnosed GD, antithyroid drugs for less than 3 months. PBMC-extracted RNA yielded the TCR library. The entry originates in a study of regulatory T cells in long-lasting Graves disease. Overall study results and limits: Rather than thyroid tissue, only peripheral blood underwent study.

These data are also associated with another study on T cells in Graves' hyperthyroidism and ophthalmopathy.

The TCR comes from a woman aged 35-65 years with Graves disease. V and J are TRBV6-9 and TRBJ2-7; D is unclear. The material was peripheral blood mononuclear cells (PBMCs), obtained at new diagnosis, from a patient treated with antithyroid drugs. The CDR3 nucleotides read TGTGCCAGCAGTTACCTTGGGGACTACGAGCAGTACTTC. It encodes CASSYLGDYEQYF.